This T cell receptor beta chain derives from a study of blood T cell repertoires in COVID-19. Looking at the study overall: Collection of acute and convalescent COVID-19 samples took place in the United States, Italy and Spain.

A word on this clone: A junction end diverges from the germline sequence, so it may reflect a read error.

TCRdb's table, derived via immunoSEQ multiplex PCR, lists solely in-frame clones and lacks some. The top ten clones hold about 2% of a sample with 300,000 to 400,000 clones, about 89% of them seen once. The CDR3 contains 16 residues. The V gene's germline CDR1 is SGHVS and CDR2 FQNEAQ. Sequencing was performed on peripheral blood. The chain uses TRBV7-8 and TRBJ2-7; D is perhaps TRBD2 (7 bases). The TCR comes from a woman aged 60-70 years with COVID-19, enrolled during active disease. The CDR3 nucleotides read TGTGCCAGCAGCTCCTCATTGTCGGGGGGCTCCCACGAGCAGTACTTC. It yields the protein CASSSSLSGGSHEQYF.